These 6 T cell receptor beta chains were sequenced from one sample in a study of shared clonotypes between healthy human individuals. Sequencing used immunoSEQ multiplex PCR; TCRdb keeps in-frame clones, though not all of them. The data show about 2 million clones, 85% to 95% seen once. The sequenced sample was naive CD4+ T cells sorted from blood. The subset here: CD45RA+ positively selected. All receptors derive from a man younger than 35 in good health.

This rearrangement joins TRBV13 to TRBJ2-3; 8 bases agree with TRBD2. Unmatched junction bases numbered 6, after V lost 2 bases and J lost 2 bases. Looked up from germline, CDR1 is PRHDT and CDR2 is FYEKMQ (reference sequence). CDR3 size: 16 residues. The CDR3 reads CASSLSQGLVTDTQYF. In nucleotides, the CDR3 is TGTGCCAGCAGCTTATCCCAGGGACTAGTCACAGATACGCAGTATTTT.

The CDR3 spells CASGLVVTRTGSDEQFF. CDR3 sequence (DNA): TGTGCTAGTGGTTTGGTGGTCACGCGGACAGGGTCTGATGAGCAGTTCTTC. The rearrangement uses TRBV12-5 and TRBJ2-1; 8 bases are shared with TRBD1. The V gene's germline CDR1 is LGHNT and CDR2 FRNRAP. Unmatched junction bases numbered 12, after V lost 0 bases and J lost 8 bases. The CDR3 contains 17 residues.

This chain links TRBV30 with TRBJ2-1; D not resolved. Between the trimmed V and J ends, which lost 0 bases and 8 bases, there was a span of 5 bases. The CDR3 extends over 11 amino acids. Germline V gives CDR1 GTSNPN, CDR2 SVGIG (reference sequence). The CDR3 protein is CAWSVVDEQFF. The DNA of the CDR3 is TGTGCCTGGAGTGTAGTAGATGAGCAGTTCTTC.

The V call is TRBV25-1, the J call TRBJ1-2, with a tentative D call TRBD1 (6 bases). Trimming took off 5 bases at V and 8 bases at J, with 21 bases between the two ends. Per germline, CDR1 MGHDK and CDR2 SYGVNS. The length of the CDR3 is 15 residues. The CDR3 is CASSPTGTWTRGYTF. As DNA, the CDR3 is TGTGCCAGCAGTCCAACCGGGACATGGACGAGAGGCTACACCTTC.

V usage is TRBV2 and J usage is TRBJ2-2; 12 nucleotides align to TRBD2. Germline V gene data show CDR1 as SNHLY and CDR2 as FYNNEI. With 4 bases clipped from V and 6 bases from J, the junction kept 3 bases outside the gene matches. The length of the CDR3 is 15 residues. Written as DNA, the CDR3 is TGTGCCAGCAGTGCTAGCGGGGGGGCCTCCGGGGAGCTGTTTTTT. Protein: CASSASGGASGELFF. The full variable domain, with the rest looked up from reference TRBV2 and TRBJ2-2, is EPEVTQTPSHQVTQMGQEVILRCVPISNHLYFYWYRQILGQKVEFLVSFYNNEISEKSEIFDDQFSVERPDGSNFTLKIRSTKLEDSAMYFCASSASGGASGELFFGEGSRLTVL.

The rearrangement joins TRBV18 to TRBJ2-7; D possibly uses TRBD1 or TRBD2 (5 bases each). The germline V gene has CDR1 KGHSH and CDR2 LQKENI. The CDR3 consists of 16 residues. V dropped 5 bases and J dropped 2 bases, with 19 bases sitting between them. In DNA form, the CDR3 reads TGTGCCAGCTCATTAAACCCCGTGAGGGGAGCCTACGAGCAGTACTTC. It is translated as CASSLNPVRGAYEQYF.